Listed below are T cell receptor beta chains from one sample, sequenced in a study of shared clonotypes between healthy human individuals. Here immunoSEQ multiplex PCR was the method, and the copy in TCRdb shows in-frame clones only, minus some. The sample shows 1,500,000 or so clones, around 97% of them seen only once. The sequenced sample was naive CD4+ T cells sorted from blood. The receptors were sampled from a man younger than 40 in good health. CDR3s include the opening cysteine and the closing phenylalanine or tryptophan. The D gene is left open where the match is weak. Part of the rows lack a size; the others show once, few, many or a class for expanded clones.

clone_size: -; j_call: TRBJ1-2; v_call: TRBV6-5; d_call: -; cdr3_nt: TGTGCCAGCACCACCGGGACCGCCGATTTACGCTTC; cdr3_aa: CASTTGTADLRF
clone_size: -; j_call: TRBJ2-2; v_call: TRBV9; d_call: TRBD2; cdr3_nt: TGTGCCAGCAGCGCACTAGCGGGGAACACCGGGGAGCTGTTTTTT; cdr3_aa: CASSALAGNTGELFF
clone_size: -; j_call: TRBJ2-2; v_call: TRBV5-1; d_call: -; cdr3_nt: TGCGCCAGCAGCTTGCCCCAGGGGGGGGCCGCGAACACCGGGGAGCTGTTTTTT; cdr3_aa: CASSLPQGGAANTGELFF
clone_size: -; j_call: TRBJ2-7; v_call: TRBV6-5; d_call: -; cdr3_nt: TGTGCCAGCAGTTACGCCCAATTAGTTGGCGAGCAGTACTTC; cdr3_aa: CASSYAQLVGEQYF
clone_size: -; j_call: TRBJ2-3; v_call: TRBV7-3; d_call: TRBD2; cdr3_nt: TGTGCCAGCAGCCCGGTGACTAGCGGGAGGAAGAGCACAGATACGCAGTATTTT; cdr3_aa: CASSPVTSGRKSTDTQYF
clone_size: -; j_call: TRBJ1-1; v_call: TRBV6-5; d_call: TRBD1; cdr3_nt: TGTGCCAGCAGTTTCCGGACAGGGACGAACACTGAAGCTTTCTTT; cdr3_aa: CASSFRTGTNTEAFF
clone_size: -; j_call: TRBJ2-1; v_call: TRBV5-1; d_call: -; cdr3_nt: TGCGCCAGCAGCACCGAGACAGGAACCTCCTACAATGAGCAGTTCTTC; cdr3_aa: CASSTETGTSYNEQFF
clone_size: -; j_call: TRBJ1-5; v_call: TRBV6-1; d_call: -; cdr3_nt: TGTGCCAGCAGTGAAGTCTTGTGGGGCAATCAGCCCCAGCATTTT; cdr3_aa: CASSEVLWGNQPQHF
clone_size: -; j_call: TRBJ2-3; v_call: TRBV10-2; d_call: TRBD2; cdr3_nt: TGCGCCAGCTTTCGTAGCGGGGCCTACACAGATACGCAGTATTTT; cdr3_aa: CASFRSGAYTDTQYF
clone_size: -; j_call: TRBJ2-5; v_call: TRBV28; d_call: -; cdr3_nt: TGTGCCAGCAGTTTGAAGGGACTGGGTCAAGAGACCCAGTACTTC; cdr3_aa: CASSLKGLGQETQYF
clone_size: -; j_call: TRBJ2-1; v_call: TRBV5-5; d_call: TRBD2; cdr3_nt: TGTGCCAGCAGCCTGGGACTAGCGGGAGGGCTTAGCTCCTACAATGAGCAGTTCTTC; cdr3_aa: CASSLGLAGGLSSYNEQFF
clone_size: -; j_call: TRBJ2-7; v_call: TRBV5-4; d_call: TRBD2; cdr3_nt: TGTGCCAGCAGCCGGAGAGAGAGCGGGAGTTACGAGCAGTACTTC; cdr3_aa: CASSRRESGSYEQYF
clone_size: -; j_call: TRBJ2-4; v_call: TRBV5-6; d_call: TRBD2; cdr3_nt: TGTGCCAGCAGCTTGGGGGGACTAGAGACCAAAAACATTCAGTACTTC; cdr3_aa: CASSLGGLETKNIQYF
clone_size: -; j_call: TRBJ1-1; v_call: TRBV7-9; d_call: -; cdr3_nt: TGTGCCAGCACTTCAGGGAGATGGGACGCACAACCATGGAACACTGAAGCTTTCTTT; cdr3_aa: CASTSGRWDAQPWNTEAFF
clone_size: once; j_call: TRBJ2-2; v_call: TRBV2; d_call: -; cdr3_nt: TGTGCCAGCGGTGGGGGGCGCCCGAACACCGGGGAGCTGTTTTTT; cdr3_aa: CASGGGRPNTGELFF
clone_size: -; j_call: TRBJ2-2; v_call: TRBV11-3; d_call: -; cdr3_nt: TGTGCCAGCAGCTTAGACGGGGGGAACACCGGGGAGCTGTTTTTT; cdr3_aa: CASSLDGGNTGELFF
clone_size: -; j_call: TRBJ2-2; v_call: TRBV25-1; d_call: -; cdr3_nt: TGTGCCAGCAGTACAGGACCGAACACCGGGGAGCTGTTTTTT; cdr3_aa: CASSTGPNTGELFF
clone_size: once; j_call: TRBJ1-3; v_call: TRBV7-2; d_call: -; cdr3_nt: TGTGCCAGCAGCCCTAGTTTAGGGGGACGGTCTGGAAACACCATATATTTT; cdr3_aa: CASSPSLGGRSGNTIYF
clone_size: -; j_call: TRBJ1-1; v_call: TRBV10-3; d_call: -; cdr3_nt: TGTGCCATCAGTGAGCCGGGATTTATGAACACTGAAGCTTTCTTT; cdr3_aa: CAISEPGFMNTEAFF
clone_size: -; j_call: TRBJ1-5; v_call: TRBV18; d_call: TRBD1; cdr3_nt: TGTGCCAGCTCACCAGGTTTTTGGTCTCAGGTGCGACAGGGTGACAATCAGCCCCAGCATTTT; cdr3_aa: CASSPGFWSQVRQGDNQPQHF
clone_size: -; j_call: TRBJ2-1; v_call: TRBV7-9; d_call: TRBD2; cdr3_nt: TGTGCCAGCAGCATAGGACTAGCGGGGACCAATGAGCAGTTCTTC; cdr3_aa: CASSIGLAGTNEQFF
clone_size: -; j_call: TRBJ2-5; v_call: TRBV5-1; d_call: TRBD2; cdr3_nt: TGCGCCAGCAGCCCCGGACTAGATGGCGGGGAGACCCAGTACTTC; cdr3_aa: CASSPGLDGGETQYF
clone_size: -; j_call: TRBJ2-7; v_call: TRBV19; d_call: -; cdr3_nt: TGTGCCAGTAGTTACGGTTGGAGTACAGCGACTACCCACAACGAGCAGTACTTC; cdr3_aa: CASSYGWSTATTHNEQYF